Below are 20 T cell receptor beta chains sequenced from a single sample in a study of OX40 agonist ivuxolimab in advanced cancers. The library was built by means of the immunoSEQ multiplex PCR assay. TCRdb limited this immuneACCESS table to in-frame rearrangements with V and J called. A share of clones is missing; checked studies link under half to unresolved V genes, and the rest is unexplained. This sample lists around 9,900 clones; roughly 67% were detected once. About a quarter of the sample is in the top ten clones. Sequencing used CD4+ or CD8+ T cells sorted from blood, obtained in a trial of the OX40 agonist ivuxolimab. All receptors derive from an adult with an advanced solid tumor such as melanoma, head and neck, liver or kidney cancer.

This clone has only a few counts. The CDR3 nucleotides are TGTGCCAGCAGCCCGACCGGGACAGGGGGCACTGAAGCTTTCTTT. Amino acid sequence: CASSPTGTGGTEAFF. The chain joins TRBV7-2 to TRBJ1-1, with TRBD1 matching over 11 bases. The V segment lost 5 bases and the J segment 4 bases; nucleotides outside the gene matches: 6. Per the germline V gene, CDR1 is SGHTA and CDR2 is FQGNSA. This CDR3 contains 15 residues.

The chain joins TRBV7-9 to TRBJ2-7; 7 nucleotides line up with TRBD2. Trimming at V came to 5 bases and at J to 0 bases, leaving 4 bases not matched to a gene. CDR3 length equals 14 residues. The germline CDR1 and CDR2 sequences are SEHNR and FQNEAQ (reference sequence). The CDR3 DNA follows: TGTGCCAGCAGCCTCCGGACTAGCTCCTACGAGCAGTACTTC. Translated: CASSLRTSSYEQYF.

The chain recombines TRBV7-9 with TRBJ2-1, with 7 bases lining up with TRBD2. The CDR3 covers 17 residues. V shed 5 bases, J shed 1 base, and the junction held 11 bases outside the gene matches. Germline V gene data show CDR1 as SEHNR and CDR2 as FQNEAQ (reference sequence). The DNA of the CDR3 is TGTGCCAGCAGCACTACCCAGCGGGACTTATCCTACAATGAGCAGTTCTTC. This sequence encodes CASSTTQRDLSYNEQFF.

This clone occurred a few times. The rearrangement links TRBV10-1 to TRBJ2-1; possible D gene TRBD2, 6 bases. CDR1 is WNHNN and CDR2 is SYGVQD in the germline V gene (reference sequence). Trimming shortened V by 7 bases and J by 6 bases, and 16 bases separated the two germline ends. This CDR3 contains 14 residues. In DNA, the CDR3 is TGCGCCAGCACCATTCCTGGGGGGAGCAATGAGCAGTTCTTC. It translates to CASTIPGGSNEQFF.

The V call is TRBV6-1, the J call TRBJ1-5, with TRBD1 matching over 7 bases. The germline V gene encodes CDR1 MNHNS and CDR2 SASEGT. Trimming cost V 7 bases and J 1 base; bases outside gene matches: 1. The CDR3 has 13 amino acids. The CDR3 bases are TGTGCCAGCAAGGGGGCGAGCAATCAGCCCCAGCATTTT. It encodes CASKGASNQPQHF.

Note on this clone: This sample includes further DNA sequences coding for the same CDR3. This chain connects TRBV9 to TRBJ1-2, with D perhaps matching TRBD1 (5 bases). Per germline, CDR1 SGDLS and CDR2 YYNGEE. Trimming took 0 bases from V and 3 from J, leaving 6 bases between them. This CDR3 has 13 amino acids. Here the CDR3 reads CASSVGGDYGYTF. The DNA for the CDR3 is TGTGCCAGCAGCGTAGGGGGCGACTATGGCTACACCTTC.

In DNA, the CDR3 is TGTGCCAGCAGTCCTGCCCCCTACACAGATACGCAGTATTTT. Translating it yields CASSPAPYTDTQYF. V is TRBV27 and J is TRBJ2-3; D is uncertain. Trimming took off 5 bases at V and 2 bases at J, with 11 bases between the two ends. CDR3 length equals 14 residues. Germline V CDR1 and CDR2: MNHEY, SMNVEV (reference sequence).

The CDR3 DNA reads TGTGCCAGCAGCCCACTTGGGGGAGAGGGCTACAATGAGCAGTTCTTC. This codes for CASSPLGGEGYNEQFF. The chain has TRBV11-3 and TRBJ2-1; D may be TRBD1 or TRBD2 (5 bases each). Germline lookup yields CDR1 SGHNT and CDR2 YENEEA. The CDR3 has 16 residues. V was pared by 5 bases and J by 3 bases, with 17 bases between.

The CDR3 sequence is CASSLEGFSYGYTF. The CDR3 coding sequence is TGTGCCAGCAGCTTGGAGGGGTTTTCATATGGCTACACCTTC. V is TRBV5-6 and J is TRBJ1-2; perhaps TRBD1 as D (5 bases). The CDR3 sequence is 14 residues long. Germline-derived CDR1 and CDR2 are SGHDT and YYEEEE. Trimming took 0 bases from V and 5 from J, leaving 11 bases between them.

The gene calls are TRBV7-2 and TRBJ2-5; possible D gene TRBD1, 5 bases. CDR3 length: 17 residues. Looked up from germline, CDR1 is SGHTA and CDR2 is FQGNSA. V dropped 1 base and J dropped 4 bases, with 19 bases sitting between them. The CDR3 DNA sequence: TGTGCCAGCAGCTTAGAGGGGTGGCAGCCTGCCGGAGAGACCCAGTACTTC. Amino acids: CASSLEGWQPAGETQYF. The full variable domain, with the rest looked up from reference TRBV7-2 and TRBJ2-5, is GAGVSQSPSNKVTEKGKDVELRCDPISGHTALYWYRQSLGQGLEFLIYFQGNSAPDKSGLPSDRFSAERTGGSVSTLTIQRTQQEDSAVYLCASSLEGWQPAGETQYFGPGTRLLVL.

CDR3 residues: CASRGQGANTGELFF. The CDR3 DNA is TGTGCCAGCAGAGGACAGGGAGCGAACACCGGGGAGCTGTTTTTT. The chain couples TRBV28 to TRBJ2-2; TRBD1 matches 8 bases. The V gene end was trimmed by 6 bases and the J gene end by 0 bases; junction bases not matched to a gene: 3. The CDR3 covers 15 residues. The germline gives CDR1 MDHEN, CDR2 SYDVKM.

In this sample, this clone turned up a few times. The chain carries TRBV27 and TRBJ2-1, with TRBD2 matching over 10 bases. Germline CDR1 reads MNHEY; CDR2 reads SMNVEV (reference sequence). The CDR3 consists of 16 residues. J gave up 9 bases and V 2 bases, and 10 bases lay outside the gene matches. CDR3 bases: TGTGCCAGCAGTTTAGCGCCTAGCGGGGGACCCCGTGAGCAGTTCTTC. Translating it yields CASSLAPSGGPREQFF.

The CDR3 DNA sequence: TGTGCCAGTAGTATAATAAGCGAGGACTACAATGAGCAGTTCTTC. Encoded protein: CASSIISEDYNEQFF. V usage is TRBV19 and J usage is TRBJ2-1; D remains ambiguous. V was clipped by 2 bases and J by 3 bases, with 11 bases between them. The CDR3 runs to 15 residues. CDR1 is LNHDA and CDR2 is SQIVND in the germline V gene (reference sequence).

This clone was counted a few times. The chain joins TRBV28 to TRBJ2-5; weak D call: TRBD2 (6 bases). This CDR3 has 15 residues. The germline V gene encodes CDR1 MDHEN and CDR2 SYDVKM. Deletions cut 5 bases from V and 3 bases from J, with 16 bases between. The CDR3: CASSPSRREKETQYF. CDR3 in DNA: TGTGCCAGCAGTCCCTCCCGGAGGGAAAAAGAGACCCAGTACTTC.

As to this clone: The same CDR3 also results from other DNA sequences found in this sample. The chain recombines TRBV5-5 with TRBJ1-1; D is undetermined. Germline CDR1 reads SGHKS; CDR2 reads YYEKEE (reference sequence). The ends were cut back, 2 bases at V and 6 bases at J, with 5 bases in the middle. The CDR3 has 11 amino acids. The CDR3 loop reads CASSLRAEAFF. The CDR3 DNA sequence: TGTGCCAGCAGCTTAAGGGCTGAAGCTTTCTTT.

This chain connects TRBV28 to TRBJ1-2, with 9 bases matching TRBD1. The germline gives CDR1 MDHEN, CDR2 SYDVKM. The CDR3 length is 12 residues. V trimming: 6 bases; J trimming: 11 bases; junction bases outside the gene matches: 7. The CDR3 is CASSHRDREYTF. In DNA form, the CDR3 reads TGTGCCAGCAGCCACCGGGACAGGGAATACACCTTC.

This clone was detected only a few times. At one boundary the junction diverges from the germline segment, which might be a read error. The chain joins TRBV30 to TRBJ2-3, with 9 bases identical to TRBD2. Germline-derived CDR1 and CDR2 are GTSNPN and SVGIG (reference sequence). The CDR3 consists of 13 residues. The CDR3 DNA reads TGTGCCTGGAGTTGGGTAGCGGGAGCCCGCTGGGGTTTT. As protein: CAWSWVAGARWGF.

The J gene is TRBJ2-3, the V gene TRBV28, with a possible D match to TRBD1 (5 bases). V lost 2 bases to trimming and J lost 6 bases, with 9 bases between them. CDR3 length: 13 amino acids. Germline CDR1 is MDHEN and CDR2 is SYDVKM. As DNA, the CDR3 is TGTGCCAGCAGTTTAAGTGGGGCGGATACGCAGTATTTT. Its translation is CASSLSGADTQYF. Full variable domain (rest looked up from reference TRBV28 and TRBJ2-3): DVKVTQSSRYLVKRTGEKVFLECVQDMDHENMFWYRQDPGLGLRLIYFSYDVKMKEKGDIPEGYSVSREKKERFSLILESASTNQTSMYLCASSLSGADTQYFGPGTRLTVL.

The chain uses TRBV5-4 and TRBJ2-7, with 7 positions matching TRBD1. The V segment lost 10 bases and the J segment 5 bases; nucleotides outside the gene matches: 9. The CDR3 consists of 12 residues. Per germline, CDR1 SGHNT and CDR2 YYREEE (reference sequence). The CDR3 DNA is TGTGCCGGGGGAACAGGGGCCAACGAGCAGTACTTC. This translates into CAGGTGANEQYF.

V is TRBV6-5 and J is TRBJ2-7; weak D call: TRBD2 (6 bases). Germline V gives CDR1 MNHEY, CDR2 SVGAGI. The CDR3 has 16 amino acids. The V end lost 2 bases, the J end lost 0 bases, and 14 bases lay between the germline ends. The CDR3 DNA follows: TGTGCCAGCAGTTACGACGCAGCGGGCCTCTCCTACGAGCAGTACTTC. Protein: CASSYDAAGLSYEQYF.